These T cell receptor beta chains were read from a single sample in a study of T-cell memory formation after mild COVID-19. One entry per CDR3 protein results from TCRdb running MiXCR on the 5' RACE reads. The repertoire holds around 530,000 distinct CDR3 sequences, with less than 25% as singletons. Sequenced input: PBMCs or a T cell subset sorted from them (not recorded which). These receptors came from an adult woman who had mild COVID-19 (a few samples of this study predate the infection). Cell type and time point are not known. Each CDR3 is given with its conserved first and last residue. The D gene is left open where the match is weak. Only part of the rows carry a size: once, few, many, or a class if the clone is expanded.

D: .; size: few; V: TRBV11-2; J: TRBJ2-2; DNA: TGTGCCAGCAGCTTAAGGATACCCGGGGAGCTGTTTTTT; CDR3: CASSLRIPGELFF
D: .; size: .; V: TRBV3-1; J: TRBJ2-3; DNA: TGTGCCAGCAGCCAAGGAGGTAGCGGAGTTCATACGCAGTATTTT; CDR3: CASSQGGSGVHTQYF
D: .; size: .; V: TRBV6-5; J: TRBJ1-4; DNA: TGTGCCAGCAGTTACAGACAGAACGTGGGCGAAAAACTGTTTTTT; CDR3: CASSYRQNVGEKLFF
D: .; size: .; V: TRBV7-6; J: TRBJ2-7; DNA: TGTGCCAGCAGCTTAGCGGGGACCGACGAGCAGTACTTC; CDR3: CASSLAGTDEQYF
D: .; size: .; V: TRBV6-5; J: TRBJ2-1; DNA: TGTGCCAGCAGTTACGGGGCTAGCTCCTACAATGAGCAGTTCTTC; CDR3: CASSYGASSYNEQFF
D: TRBD1; size: few; V: TRBV4-2; J: TRBJ1-6; DNA: TGTGCCAGCAGCCAAGAATTCAGGACAGGGCATTCACCCCTCCACTTT; CDR3: CASSQEFRTGHSPLHF
D: TRBD1; size: .; V: TRBV6-5; J: TRBJ2-4; DNA: TGTGCCAGCGTTGGGGACAGCCAAAACATTCAGTACTTC; CDR3: CASVGDSQNIQYF
D: .; size: .; V: TRBV4-1; J: TRBJ2-7; DNA: TGCGCCAGCAGCCAAGAGTTAACGGGGGGCAATTACGAGCAGTACTTC; CDR3: CASSQELTGGNYEQYF
D: TRBD1; size: few; V: TRBV7-9; J: TRBJ1-1; DNA: TGTGCCAGCAGCCGGACAGGTGGGACTGAAGCTTTCTTT; CDR3: CASSRTGGTEAFF
D: TRBD2; size: few; V: TRBV5-1; J: TRBJ2-1; DNA: TGCGCCAGCGGTACTAGCGGGAGTGGGAATGAGCAGTTCTTC; CDR3: CASGTSGSGNEQFF
D: .; size: .; V: TRBV6-2/TRBV6-3; J: TRBJ2-2; DNA: TGTGCCAGCGGGATTCCAACCGGGGAGCTGTTTTTT; CDR3: CASGIPTGELFF
D: TRBD1; size: few; V: TRBV7-3; J: TRBJ2-7; DNA: TGTGCCAGCAGCTTTACCGGGACAGGAGGTAACTACGAGCAGTACTTC; CDR3: CASSFTGTGGNYEQYF
D: .; size: .; V: TRBV7-8; J: TRBJ2-1; DNA: TGTGCCAGCAGCTTAGTGTTTCTCGGGGGGCATAAACCGTTCTTC; CDR3: CASSLVFLGGHKPFF
D: .; size: many; V: TRBV7-2; J: TRBJ1-2; DNA: TGTGCCAGCAGCTTAGGGGGACCGCTAAACTATGGCTACACCTTC; CDR3: CASSLGGPLNYGYTF
D: TRBD1; size: few; V: TRBV5-1; J: TRBJ2-3; DNA: TGCGCCAGCAGGAAACAGGGGACCACAGATACGCAGTATTTT; CDR3: CASRKQGTTDTQYF
D: TRBD2; size: few; V: TRBV6-5; J: TRBJ2-5; DNA: TGTGCCAGCAGTGTAGGGACTAGCGGGGCCCAAGAGACCCAGTACTTC; CDR3: CASSVGTSGAQETQYF
D: TRBD2; size: few; V: TRBV6-1; J: TRBJ2-3; DNA: TGTGCCAGCAGTTCGTTCGGGACTAGCTCTAGCACAGATACGCAGTATTTT; CDR3: CASSSFGTSSSTDTQYF
D: .; size: few; V: TRBV6-5; J: TRBJ1-1; DNA: TGTGCCAGCAGTCCCTTCCGGGACACTGAAGCTTTCTTT; CDR3: CASSPFRDTEAFF
D: .; size: .; V: TRBV19; J: TRBJ2-2; DNA: TGTGCCAGTAGTACCCAGCGAGTGGACACCGGGGAGCTGTTTTTT; CDR3: CASSTQRVDTGELFF
D: TRBD2; size: .; V: TRBV24-1; J: TRBJ2-3; DNA: TGTGCCACCAGTGATTCGGCTAGCGGGAGGACAGATACGCAGTATTTT; CDR3: CATSDSASGRTDTQYF
D: TRBD1; size: .; V: TRBV3-1; J: TRBJ1-3; DNA: TGTGCCAGCAGTCAGGGGGCTGGTGGAAACACCATATATTTT; CDR3: CASSQGAGGNTIYF
D: TRBD2; size: .; V: TRBV9; J: TRBJ2-7; DNA: TGTGCCAGCAGCGTAGAAACTAGCGAGAGCGAGCAGTACTTC; CDR3: CASSVETSESEQYF
D: .; size: .; V: TRBV7-9; J: TRBJ1-6; DNA: TGTGCCAGCAGCCCAAATTCACCCCTCCACTTT; CDR3: CASSPNSPLHF
D: TRBD2; size: few; V: TRBV4-3; J: TRBJ2-7; DNA: TGCGCCAGCAGCCAAGACTCCGGGACTAGCGACCAGTACTTC; CDR3: CASSQDSGTSDQYF
D: .; size: few; V: TRBV24-1; J: TRBJ2-5; DNA: TGTGCCACCAGTGACTGGACTAAGAACCAAGAGACCCAGTACTTC; CDR3: CATSDWTKNQETQYF
D: .; size: few; V: TRBV29-1; J: TRBJ1-1; DNA: TGCAGCGTTGACAAGGGGCTCACTGAAGCTTTCTTT; CDR3: CSVDKGLTEAFF
D: TRBD2; size: .; V: TRBV20-1; J: TRBJ2-1; DNA: TGCAGTGCTCCGGGACTAGCGGGGGGACCCCTCAGGGATGAGCAGTTCTTC; CDR3: CSAPGLAGGPLRDEQFF
D: .; size: many; V: TRBV5-1; J: TRBJ2-7; DNA: TGCGCCAGCAGCTACAAAGGGCCGGCCTACGAGCAGTACTTC; CDR3: CASSYKGPAYEQYF
D: TRBD1; size: once; V: TRBV12-3/TRBV12-4; J: TRBJ2-5; DNA: TGTGCCAGCAGTGGGGGACAGGGCGACCAAGAGACCCAGTACTTC; CDR3: CASSGGQGDQETQYF
D: .; size: .; V: TRBV5-1; J: TRBJ2-3; DNA: TGCGCCAGCAGCTTGGTAGCCACCCTGACAGATACGCAGTATTTT; CDR3: CASSLVATLTDTQYF
D: .; size: few; V: TRBV15; J: TRBJ1-2; DNA: TGTGCCACCAGCAGATCGGGTGGCTACACCTTC; CDR3: CATSRSGGYTF
D: TRBD2; size: .; V: TRBV29-1; J: TRBJ2-5; DNA: TGCAGCGTTGACCTAGCGGGAAGTGTCGAGACCCAGTACTTC; CDR3: CSVDLAGSVETQYF
D: .; size: .; V: TRBV6-2/TRBV6-3; J: TRBJ1-1; DNA: TGTGCCAGCAGTCAAGACGGGGACGGGAACACTGAAGCTTTCTTT; CDR3: CASSQDGDGNTEAFF
D: TRBD2; size: .; V: TRBV19; J: TRBJ2-7; DNA: TGTGCCAGTAGCCCCACGCCTCCCGGGACTAGCAGACACGAGCAGTACTTC; CDR3: CASSPTPPGTSRHEQYF
D: .; size: .; V: TRBV19; J: TRBJ1-6; DNA: TGTGCCAGTACGCAGGGGTCTATGCCATATCGAGATTCACCCCTCCACTTT; CDR3: CASTQGSMPYRDSPLHF
D: .; size: .; V: TRBV5-1; J: TRBJ1-4; DNA: TGCGCCAGCAGGACGGGCCACACCGAAAAACTGTTTTTT; CDR3: CASRTGHTEKLFF
D: .; size: .; V: TRBV6-5; J: TRBJ2-3; DNA: TGTGCCAGCGGAGCAGGGAAGGGGCTGGCAGATACGCAGTATTTT; CDR3: CASGAGKGLADTQYF
D: TRBD1; size: .; V: TRBV19; J: TRBJ2-1; DNA: TGTGCCAGTAGCTCGGGACAGGGGAGCTCCTACAATGAGCAGTTCTTC; CDR3: CASSSGQGSSYNEQFF
D: .; size: .; V: TRBV6-2/TRBV6-3; J: TRBJ2-1; DNA: TGTGCCAGCATTCTAGCGCCCACCTCCTACAATGAGCAGTTCTTC; CDR3: CASILAPTSYNEQFF
D: .; size: few; V: TRBV10-3; J: TRBJ2-7; DNA: TGTGCCATCAGTGAAAAAGACTACGAGCAGTACTTC; CDR3: CAISEKDYEQYF
D: TRBD2; size: .; V: TRBV6-2/TRBV6-3; J: TRBJ2-1; DNA: TGTGCCAGCAGAACGACTAGCTCCAATGAGCAGTTCTTC; CDR3: CASRTTSSNEQFF
D: TRBD1; size: .; V: TRBV24-1; J: TRBJ2-1; DNA: TGTGCCACCAGTGACCCCCCGGGACAGGGGGTCGAAGAGCAGTTCTTC; CDR3: CATSDPPGQGVEEQFF
D: .; size: few; V: TRBV20-1; J: TRBJ2-1; DNA: TGCAGTGCCCTCCTTAGTTGGCGGAGCTCCTACAATGAGCAGTTCTTC; CDR3: CSALLSWRSSYNEQFF
D: TRBD2; size: few; V: TRBV14; J: TRBJ2-1; DNA: TGTGCCAGCAGCTTCGGGACTAGCGGGGTGAGCTCCTACAATGAGCAGTTCTTC; CDR3: CASSFGTSGVSSYNEQFF
D: TRBD1; size: few; V: TRBV20-1; J: TRBJ1-2; DNA: TGCAGTGCTAGTGACAGGGGAGCTCCTAACTATGGCTACACCTTC; CDR3: CSASDRGAPNYGYTF
D: .; size: once; V: TRBV4-1; J: TRBJ1-1; DNA: TGCGCCAGCAGCCAAGACGGGGTCCCTGAAGCTTTCTTT; CDR3: CASSQDGVPEAFF
D: .; size: .; V: TRBV29-1; J: TRBJ2-2; DNA: TGCAGCGCTAGGGGGTCTAACACCGGGGAGCTGTTTTTT; CDR3: CSARGSNTGELFF
D: .; size: few; V: TRBV5-1; J: TRBJ2-7; DNA: TGCGCCAGCAGCCCCACCGGGACGGCCTACGAGCAGTACTTC; CDR3: CASSPTGTAYEQYF
D: .; size: .; V: TRBV7-2; J: TRBJ1-4; DNA: TGTGCCAGCAGCCGGAACAAAGGGGTGAACGAAAAACTGTTTTTT; CDR3: CASSRNKGVNEKLFF
D: .; size: few; V: TRBV18; J: TRBJ2-5; DNA: TGTGCCAGCTCACCGAATGGGAGAGAGACCCAGTACTTC; CDR3: CASSPNGRETQYF
D: .; size: few; V: TRBV4-3; J: TRBJ1-5; DNA: TGCGCCAGCAGCCAAAATTTTCCGGGACCCAATCAGCCCCAGCATTTT; CDR3: CASSQNFPGPNQPQHF
D: .; size: many; V: TRBV4-1; J: TRBJ2-7; DNA: TGCGCCAGCAGCTTGGGCCTTCAGGGCTACGAGCAGTACTTC; CDR3: CASSLGLQGYEQYF